In this sample, the clone carrying this T cell receptor beta chain turned up many times. Exclusion of a patient resulted from uncontrolled infection, other autoimmune disease, pregnancy or lactation. This sample holds PBMCs from roughly 10 ml fresh peripheral blood. The data stem from a study of T cells in Graves' hyperthyroidism and ophthalmopathy. As for the study in general: Peripheral blood was acquired at first diagnosis, ahead of any therapy whatsoever.

From RNA transcripts, TCR beta CDR3 regions were amplified. With the HTBI primer set, the TCR CDR3 went through a first round of RT-PCR. Each CDR3 protein gets one entry after TCRdb re-called the multiplex PCR reads with MiXCR. This table holds about 380,000 distinct CDR3 sequences, approximately 18% found once. The clonotype originates from a man in his late teens or twenties with Graves' ophthalmopathy. What was sequenced was blood.

The CDR3 loop reads CASRSSLAQGSYNEQFF. The CDR3 coding sequence is TGTGCCAGCAGATCATCCCTAGCCCAGGGCTCCTACAATGAGCAGTTCTTC. The chain carries TRBV6-1 and TRBJ2-1; D assignment may be TRBD1 or TRBD2 (5 bases each). The V end was cut by 6 bases, the J end by 0 bases, with 18 bases between. The CDR3 has 17 residues. The germline V gene encodes CDR1 MNHNS and CDR2 SASEGT.